These 13 T cell receptor beta chains originate from one sample sequenced in a study of control samples from healthy donors and cancer patients (dated by TCRdb to the early 2020s). The library was made by the immunoSEQ multiplex PCR assay. TCRdb's version of the immuneACCESS table is confined to in-frame rearrangements and falls short of the full clone set. An unresolved V gene accounts for under half of the shortfall where checked; the remainder is of unknown origin. This sample holds 150,000 to 200,000 clones; approximately 94% were observed only once. The biggest ten clones account for roughly 1.5% of the sample. Sequencing used blood. These receptors originate from a man aged 25 to 40 in good health.

The rearrangement links TRBV28 to TRBJ1-4; 8 bases align to TRBD1. The germline CDR1 and CDR2 sequences are MDHEN and SYDVKM. This CDR3 contains 15 residues. J gave up 8 bases and V 5 bases, and 10 bases lay outside the gene matches. Written as DNA, the CDR3 is TGTGCCAGCAGTCTGACAGGGGCCTCGGGGGAAAAACTGTTTTTT. Translated, it gives CASSLTGASGEKLFF.

The rearrangement joins TRBV27 to TRBJ1-2, with a weak D call TRBD1 (5 bases). Germline values: CDR1 MNHEY, CDR2 SMNVEV (reference sequence). This CDR3 comprises 15 residues. The ends were cut back, 1 base at V and 0 bases at J, with 9 bases in the middle. The CDR3 protein is CASSLYVGANYGYTF. Here the CDR3 DNA reads TGTGCCAGCAGTTTATATGTAGGGGCTAACTATGGCTACACCTTC.

The V gene is TRBV30, the J gene TRBJ1-3; unclear D gene. From germline, CDR1 is GTSNPN and CDR2 SVGIG (reference sequence). Trimming took 2 bases from V and 0 from J, leaving 5 bases between them. The CDR3 loop spans 13 amino acids. This CDR3 is CAWSRFSGNTIYF. The CDR3 DNA sequence: TGTGCCTGGAGTAGATTCTCTGGAAACACCATATATTTT.

The chain employs TRBV19 and TRBJ1-1; D is unclear. With 6 bases removed from V and 3 bases from J, the gap between germline ends came to 14 bases. The CDR3 has 14 residues. CDR1 LNHDA and CDR2 SQIVND come from the germline V gene (reference sequence). The CDR3 region is CASRFGGIDTEAFF. The CDR3 DNA sequence: TGTGCCAGTAGGTTCGGTGGGATCGACACTGAAGCTTTCTTT.

V is TRBV5-1 and J is TRBJ2-7; TRBD2 matches at 12 bases. Germline V gives CDR1 SGHRS, CDR2 YFSETQ. Trimming at V came to 0 bases and at J to 5 bases, leaving 6 bases not matched to a gene. This CDR3 contains 16 residues. The CDR3 region is CASSLALGLAGNEQYF. The CDR3, as DNA: TGCGCCAGCAGCTTGGCCCTCGGACTAGCGGGGAACGAGCAGTACTTC.

This chain uses TRBV6-5 with TRBJ2-3, with 7 bases aligning to TRBD1. This CDR3 has 14 amino acids. The germline V gene has CDR1 MNHEY and CDR2 SVGAGI. The J segment lost 3 bases and the V segment lost 5 bases, leaving 5 bases of the junction unmatched. The CDR3 DNA sequence: TGTGCCAGCAGTATTAGACAGGGAACAGATACGCAGTATTTT. It yields the protein CASSIRQGTDTQYF.

This clone showed up just once. J is TRBJ2-1 and V is TRBV4-1, with 10 positions matching TRBD1. The CDR3 has 16 residues. Losses at the gene ends were 4 bases for V and 6 bases for J; bases not matched to a gene: 9. Germline lookup yields CDR1 MGHRA and CDR2 YSYEKL. CDR3 DNA: TGCGCCAGCAGCCGCGCGGGGGGACAGGGGACCAATGAGCAGTTCTTC. This translates into CASSRAGGQGTNEQFF.

The chain carries TRBV6-2 or TRBV6-3 and TRBJ1-6, with a weak D call TRBD1 (6 bases). With 6 bases removed from V and 3 bases from J, the gap between germline ends came to 9 bases. The CDR3 contains 14 residues. Germline CDR1 is MNHEY and CDR2 is SVGEGT. The CDR3 region is CASSQGNYNSPLHF. Written as DNA, the CDR3 is TGTGCCAGCAGCCAGGGGAACTATAATTCACCCCTCCACTTT.

The chain couples TRBV6-5 to TRBJ1-2; a possible D gene is TRBD1 (6 bases). Germline assignment: CDR1 MNHEY and CDR2 SVGAGI. V lost 11 bases and J 6 bases, leaving 16 bases between the germline ends. This CDR3 has 12 amino acids. The CDR3 DNA is TGTGCCGGCACGGACAGCGGGAATGGCTACACCTTC. This gives the protein CAGTDSGNGYTF.

This sequence joins TRBV6-5 and TRBJ2-5, with 7 bases that match TRBD1. Germline CDR1 MNHEY, CDR2 SVGAGI. The ends lost 7 bases at V and 8 bases at J; junction bases unmatched: 7. The CDR3 extends over 12 amino acids. CDR3 DNA sequence: TGTGCCAGCACCTTACAAGGGGGCACCCAGTACTTC. The encoded protein is CASTLQGGTQYF.

The chain combines TRBV5-1 with TRBJ2-5; a weak D match, TRBD2 (5 bases). The CDR3 covers 12 residues. The V end lost 1 base, the J end lost 9 bases, and 10 bases lay between the germline ends. Germline V gene lookup returns CDR1 SGHRS and CDR2 YFSETQ. The DNA of the CDR3 is TGCGCCAGCAGCTTGTTCGGGAATCCCCAGTACTTC. Translated, it gives CASSLFGNPQYF.

The CDR3 reads CASSGYNEQFF. As DNA, the CDR3 is TGTGCCAGCAGCGGGTACAATGAGCAGTTCTTC. The V and J genes are TRBV11-2 and TRBJ2-1; D ambiguous. The germline V gene encodes CDR1 SGHAT and CDR2 FQNNGV. Deletions cut 5 bases from V and 4 bases from J, with 3 bases between. The CDR3 totals 11 residues.

The chain uses TRBV7-9 and TRBJ2-3; D remains unclear. With 1 base removed from V and 0 bases from J, the gap between germline ends came to 5 bases. The CDR3 sequence is 14 residues long. From germline, CDR1 is SEHNR and CDR2 FQNEAQ (reference sequence). CDR3 protein: CASSLGPSTDTQYF. DNA of the CDR3: TGTGCCAGCAGCTTAGGACCCAGCACAGATACGCAGTATTTT.